A selection of T cell receptor beta chains follows, all from one sample in a study of CD8+ T cells in alopecia areata. The method was immunoSEQ multiplex PCR; TCRdb's version includes in-frame clones alone and lacks a portion of them. The sample yields approximately 280,000 clones, over 45% seen once. The source was CD4+ T cells sorted from blood, collected at week 24, from a patient treated with tofacitinib. Receptors were obtained from a human donor with alopecia areata. Each CDR3 is given with its conserved first and last residue. Each record gives: CDR3 length, D gene, clone size, J gene, V gene, CDR3 protein, CDR3 DNA. D genes are given only for firm matches. Clone size is not always given. Where it is, it says once, few, many or a class for expanded clones.

>15|TRBD1|NA|TRBJ1-6|TRBV6-1
CASSEEGQGFSPLHF
TGTGCCAGCAGTGAAGAGGGACAGGGATTTTCACCCCTCCACTTT
>15|NA|NA|TRBJ1-2|TRBV6-5
CASSYLGTSGYGYTF
TGTGCCAGCAGTTACCTTGGGACGTCCGGCTATGGCTACACCTTC
>13|NA|NA|TRBJ2-1|TRBV29-1
CSVEAGSYNEQFF
TGCAGCGTTGAAGCGGGCTCCTACAATGAGCAGTTCTTC
>15|TRBD2|NA|TRBJ2-5|TRBV29-1
CSAQTSGGTDETQYF
TGCAGCGCCCAGACTAGCGGGGGGACCGATGAGACCCAGTACTTC
>16|NA|few|TRBJ2-1|TRBV4-3
CASSLNPGTGGNEQFF
TGCGCCAGCAGCCTAAACCCGGGAACAGGCGGGAATGAGCAGTTCTTC
>18|TRBD2|NA|TRBJ2-2|TRBV19
CASSIRSASGGYTGELFF
TGTGCCAGTAGTATTCGGTCGGCTAGCGGGGGGTACACCGGGGAGCTGTTTTTT
>14|NA|NA|TRBJ2-5|TRBV27
CASSSRQAQETQYF
TGTGCCAGCAGTTCACGACAGGCCCAAGAGACCCAGTACTTC
>12|NA|few|TRBJ2-7|TRBV15
CATSGTSYEQYF
TGTGCCACCAGCGGCACGAGCTACGAGCAGTACTTC
>13|NA|NA|TRBJ2-2|TRBV7-9
CASSTGTTGELFF
TGTGCCAGCAGCACAGGGACGACCGGGGAGCTGTTTTTT
>16|NA|few|TRBJ2-1|TRBV4-2
CASSQANLLADNEQFF
TGTGCCAGCAGCCAAGCCAATCTTTTAGCGGACAATGAGCAGTTCTTC
>14|TRBD1|NA|TRBJ1-2|TRBV27
CASSLRGRAYGYTF
TGTGCCAGCAGTTTAAGGGGGCGCGCCTATGGCTACACCTTC
>16|NA|many|TRBJ2-2|TRBV4-1
CASSHVGRGPTGELFF
TGCGCCAGCAGCCATGTTGGGCGGGGGCCCACCGGGGAGCTGTTTTTT
>15|TRBD1|NA|TRBJ1-1|TRBV9
CASSVAGQGYTEAFF
TGTGCCAGCAGCGTAGCTGGACAGGGCTACACTGAAGCTTTCTTT
>14|NA|few|TRBJ1-5|TRBV29-1
CSAQHGSSNQPQHF
TGCAGCGCTCAACACGGGTCGAGCAATCAGCCCCAGCATTTT
>15|NA|NA|TRBJ1-1|TRBV7-2
CASSPPGGFGTEAFF
TGTGCCAGCAGCCCTCCCGGAGGTTTTGGGACTGAAGCTTTCTTT
>14|NA|NA|TRBJ2-7|TRBV4-2
CASSRGASSYEQYF
TGTGCCAGCAGCCGGGGGGCTAGCTCCTACGAGCAGTACTTC